The TCR beta chain under discussion was sequenced for a study of blood T cells in healthy people across ages. Together with a sample-barcoded 5' primer, a J-beta primer mix was included in a second PCR lasting roughly 6 to 12 cycles. Each cDNA molecule was tagged by a template-switch adaptor that had 12 random nucleotides. MiXCR, run by TCRdb on the 5' RACE reads, gives a single entry per CDR3 protein. The sample holds roughly 800,000 distinct CDR3 sequences, 20% to 25% seen once. Germline CDR1 reads ENHRY; CDR2 reads SYGVKD. This CDR3 is 15 amino acids long. V lost 2 bases and J lost 7; bases outside the gene matches: 5. These data were also filed under a second study, of T cells of mothers and their children.

The chain carries TRBV10-3 and TRBJ2-1, with 10 positions matching TRBD2. The origin of this receptor is a boy aged 5-17 years in good health. Sequenced input: blood. CDR3 sequence (DNA): TGTGCCATCAGTGAGGAGGCTAGCGGGGGAAATGAGCAGTTCTTC. Protein: CAISEEASGGNEQFF.